This T cell receptor (beta chain) is drawn from a study of vaccination and CD4 T cells after COVID-19. Overall study context: Cells received overlapping spike peptides from SARS-CoV-2, HCoV-NL63, HCoV-OC43 and HCoV-229E as stimulation.

The Oncomine TCR Beta short-read assay was applied to DNA of cultured CD4+ T cells. It was cultured CD4+ T cells from which genomic DNA was extracted. Via MiXCR, TCRdb re-called the PCR reads, giving one row per CDR3 protein. The sample lists approximately 17,000 distinct CDR3 sequences, roughly 31% occurring once. Points on this clonotype: Antigen specificity is unknown.

Stated treatment: roughly 11-day PBMC culture with coronavirus spike peptide pools or control peptides (ViraFEST assay). Alongside 8 to 10 IU/ml IL-2 and around 10 ug/ml peptide pools, PBMCs were cultured at under 2.5 million per well. Isolation of CD4+ T cells by negative selection took place after roughly eleven days of culture. This TCR was sampled from a human donor with COVID-19. Sequences were obtained from cultured CD4+ T cells from blood.

In DNA, the CDR3 is TGTGCCAGCAGTCTGGGGGGAGGGCAGTTCTTC. This sequence encodes CASSLGGGQFF. The chain couples TRBV2 to TRBJ2-1, with D maybe TRBD2 (6 bases). The germline CDR1 and CDR2 sequences are SNHLY and FYNNEI. This CDR3 has 11 residues. V dropped 5 bases and J dropped 12 bases, with 11 bases sitting between them. The variable domain in full, completed from reference TRBV2 and TRBJ2-1, reads EPEVTQTPSHQVTQMGQEVILRCVPISNHLYFYWYRQILGQKVEFLVSFYNNEISEKSEIFDDQFSVERPDGSNFTLKIRSTKLEDSAMYFCASSLGGGQFFGPGTRLTVL.